The T cell receptor (beta chain) under discussion was sequenced for a study of cytomegalovirus exposure and HLA in healthy donors. V dropped 5 bases and J dropped 0 bases, with 7 bases sitting between them. CDR1 is SGDLS, CDR2 YYNGEE, per germline. The CDR3 has 13 residues. This clone was seen only once. Amplification used 60 Vbeta primers and 13 Jbeta primers. Data came from immunoSEQ multiplex PCR; TCRdb stores just in-frame clones and leaves some out. The profile shows approximately 110,000 clones, under 80% of them singletons. What was sequenced was PBMCs. The rearrangement uses TRBV9 and TRBJ2-3, with a possible D match to TRBD2 (6 bases). The clonotype originates from a woman between 40 and 50 years old in good health and CMV-seropositive. CDR3 sequence reads: CASRGGSTDTQYF. The CDR3 DNA is TGTGCCAGCAGGGGGGGAAGCACAGATACGCAGTATTTT.